This T cell receptor (beta chain) originates from a study of read filtering for tumor transcriptome and immune sequencing. Study context: Among patients, 17 to 20 were male and around 15 female, aged about 45 to 85 (mean about 66).

Findings and limits, study-wide: About 77% of IR-seq clonotypes had a single read, yet these held roughly 3.7% of reads. Without single-read clonotypes, shared clonotype proportions correlated more between IR-seq and RNA-seq.

CDR3 length: 14 residues. Germline-derived CDR1 and CDR2 are MDHEN and SYDVKM. The library was built from about 400 ng RNA with molecular barcoded adaptors for alpha/delta and beta/gamma chains. From the reads, TCRdb called clonotypes with MiXCR, one entry per CDR3 protein. This table has 25,000 to 35,000 distinct CDR3 sequences, roughly 20% appearing once. This clonotype has only one observation. Its cognate antigen is unknown. Given a far larger clone just one base away, this is likely a sequencing read error. The clonotype was recovered from a donor aged 40 or older with multiple myeloma. The chain combines TRBV28 with TRBJ1-6; 9 bases fit TRBD1. Sequenced input: a population of CD138-negative cells sorted from bone marrow. The CDR3 nucleotides are TGTGCCAGCAGAAACCGGGACAGGGCTTTACTTGCTCTCTTT. It translates to CASRNRDRALLALF.